The rows below give T cell receptor beta chains drawn from one sample of a study of regulatory T cells in long-lasting Graves disease. One entry per CDR3 protein, called by TCRdb with MiXCR from the multiplex PCR reads. The data show 360,000 or so distinct CDR3 sequences, with around 11% seen just once and under 20% held by the top ten. The data also belong to a second study, concerning T cells in Graves' hyperthyroidism and ophthalmopathy.

The input for sequencing was peripheral blood mononuclear cells (PBMCs), taken at new diagnosis, from a patient treated with antithyroid drugs. Source of these receptors: a woman younger than 30 with Graves disease. Each CDR3 is given with its conserved first and last residue. A D gene is named only where the DNA matches it firmly. Clone size, where shown, is once, few, many, or a class for clones that have expanded.

j_call d_call clone_size v_call cdr3_nt cdr3_aa
TRBJ2-3 . many TRBV9 TGTGCCAGCAGCCCTCCTACGCCTATAACCCCTCTCCCGGCGCAGTATTTT CASSPPTPITPLPAQYF
TRBJ2-2 . . TRBV19 TGTGCCAGTAGCTTCGACAGGTTTCTCGCCGGGGAGCTGTTTTTT CASSFDRFLAGELFF
TRBJ1-1 . . TRBV7-2 TGTGCCAGCAGCCCGGGCGGGCGGTGGAACACTGAAGCTTTCTTT CASSPGGRWNTEAFF
TRBJ2-3 . few TRBV7-6 TGTGCCAGCAGCGGACCGAGGGGCGGGGGCACAGATACGCAGTATTTT CASSGPRGGGTDTQYF
TRBJ1-1 . many TRBV28 TGTGCCAGCACTTACGGGGGGTTACAGGGCACTGAAGCTTTCTTT CASTYGGLQGTEAFF
TRBJ1-2 . many TRBV5-1 TGCGCCAGCAGCTTGATGGGGGCGGTTAGAGATGGCTACACCTTC CASSLMGAVRDGYTF
TRBJ2-1 TRBD2 few TRBV9 TGTGCCAGCAGCGTAGGGGTTAGCGGGACAACTGGATCCTACAATGAGCAGTTCTTC CASSVGVSGTTGSYNEQFF
TRBJ2-1 TRBD1 . TRBV24-1 TGTGCCACCAGCCCACCGACAGGGTTGAATGAGCAGTTCTTC CATSPPTGLNEQFF
TRBJ1-5 . many TRBV28 TGTGCCAGCAGTACTCCCTTGGGGGGCCAATTTAGCAATCAGCCCCAGCATTTT CASSTPLGGQFSNQPQHF
TRBJ2-1 . few TRBV7-9 TGTGCCAGCAGTAAGACACGGGGGTCCTACAATGAGCAGTTCTTC CASSKTRGSYNEQFF
TRBJ2-3 . many TRBV4-1 TGCGCCAGCAGCCATCCCCAGGTGTCTAGCACAGATACGCAGTATTTT CASSHPQVSSTDTQYF
TRBJ2-5 . many TRBV9 TGTGCCAGCAGCTCAGCGGCCCTATACGGAGAGACCCAGTACTTC CASSSAALYGETQYF
TRBJ2-7 . many TRBV15 TGTGCCACCAGTAAACCTCTCTACGAGCAGTACTTC CATSKPLYEQYF
TRBJ2-2 . many TRBV10-3 TGTGCCATCAGTGAAAAGGTCTGGGAAACCGGGGAGCTGTTTTTT CAISEKVWETGELFF